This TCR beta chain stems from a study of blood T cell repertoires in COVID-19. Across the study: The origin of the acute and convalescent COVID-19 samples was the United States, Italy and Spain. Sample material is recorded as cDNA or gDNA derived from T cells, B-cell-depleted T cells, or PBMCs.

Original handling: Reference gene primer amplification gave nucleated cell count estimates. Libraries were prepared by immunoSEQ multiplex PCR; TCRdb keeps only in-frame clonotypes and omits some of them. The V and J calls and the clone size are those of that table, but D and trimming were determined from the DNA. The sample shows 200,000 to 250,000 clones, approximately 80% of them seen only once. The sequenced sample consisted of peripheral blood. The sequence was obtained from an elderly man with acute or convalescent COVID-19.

In nucleotides, the CDR3 is TGTGCCAGCTCACCACGACAGGGGCCTACAACTAATGAAAAACTGTTTTTT. Its protein is CASSPRQGPTTNEKLFF. The chain joins TRBV18 to TRBJ1-4, with 8 bases identical to TRBD1. Trimming took 1 base from V and 0 from J; bases not matched to a gene: 4. Germline values: CDR1 KGHSH, CDR2 LQKENI. This CDR3 spans 17 amino acids.